One sample yielded the 7 T cell receptor beta chains listed below, sequenced in a study of blood T cell repertoires in COVID-19. TCRdb's table, derived via immunoSEQ multiplex PCR, lists solely in-frame clones and lacks some. This repertoire shows under 350,000 clones, approximately 88% found once; its top ten account for 2% to 2.5%. The sequencing sample was made of peripheral blood. The receptors were gathered from a man aged 45 to 65 with acute or convalescent COVID-19.

This sequence joins TRBV19 and TRBJ2-7; 7 positions agree with TRBD1. Germline CDR1 is LNHDA and CDR2 is SQIVND (reference sequence). This CDR3 has 15 amino acids. V lost 4 bases and J lost 1; bases outside the gene matches: 7. As DNA, the CDR3 is TGTGCCAGTAGTAGAACCGGGACAGTATCCTACGAGCAGTACTTC. Protein product: CASSRTGTVSYEQYF.

In this sample, this clone turned up once. V and J are TRBV4-2 and TRBJ2-5, with TRBD2 matching 15 bases. J gave up 5 bases and V 2 bases, and 12 bases lay outside the gene matches. The CDR3 extends over 19 amino acids. The V gene's germline CDR1 is LGHNA and CDR2 YNFKEQ. The CDR3 sequence: CASSQQDWRTSGGAETQYF. Here the CDR3 DNA reads TGTGCCAGCAGCCAACAAGACTGGCGGACTAGCGGGGGGGCGGAGACCCAGTACTTC.

This clone was picked up a small number of times. The chain couples TRBV7-9 to TRBJ1-1, with TRBD1 matching 7 bases. The J segment lost 4 bases and the V segment lost 4 bases, leaving 0 bases of the junction unmatched. Germline CDR1 and CDR2: SEHNR and FQNEAQ (reference sequence). The length of the CDR3 is 12 residues. CDR3 amino acids: CASSYRGTEAFF. DNA for the CDR3: TGTGCCAGCAGCTACAGGGGCACTGAAGCTTTCTTT.

This sequence joins TRBV7-8 and TRBJ2-5, with TRBD2 as a possible D gene (6 bases). The CDR3 covers 10 residues. V lost 4 bases, J lost 14 bases, and 11 bases lay in between. The V gene's germline CDR1 is SGHVS and CDR2 FQNEAQ. The CDR3, as DNA: TGTGCCAGCAGCTACGGGACTCCCTACTTC. Protein product: CASSYGTPYF.

The chain uses TRBV19 and TRBJ1-5; D is undetermined. Trimming left V 3 bases short and J 9 bases short, with 18 bases between. The CDR3 covers 15 residues. CDR1 is LNHDA, CDR2 SQIVND, per germline (reference sequence). The CDR3 reads CASSMVGRNGGPQHF. In DNA, the CDR3 is TGTGCCAGTAGTATGGTTGGCAGGAATGGAGGGCCCCAGCATTTT.

To note about this clone: Sequence at one end of the junction differs from germline and may be a read error. This sequence joins TRBV3-1 (or the pseudogene TRBV3-2) and TRBJ2-3; 8 nucleotides line up with TRBD1. Germline CDR1 and CDR2: LGHDT and YNNKEL (reference sequence). The CDR3 is 13 residues long. CDR3 DNA sequence: TGTGCCAGCAGCCAAGAAGGTTGGACAGGGATGGATTTT. It specifies CASSQEGWTGMDF.

This clone was seen a handful of times. The chain uses TRBV15 and TRBJ2-7; D is possibly TRBD1 (5 bases). Germline CDR1 LNHNV, CDR2 YYDKDF (reference sequence). The CDR3 extends over 16 amino acids. V lost 0 bases and J 6 bases, leaving 18 bases between the germline ends. CDR3 bases: TGTGCCACCAGCAGAGATAGGGGCACTCTGGCAGGCGAGCAGTACTTC. Translation: CATSRDRGTLAGEQYF.